The clone carrying this TCR beta chain was seen more than once but under ten times. Antigen unknown. The record originates from a study of blood T cells in healthy people across ages. Study findings and constraints: Compared with aged donors, long-lived donors showed fewer expanded clones, suggesting selection. Per million T cells, TCR beta diversity dropped about linearly as age rose.

Next came a second PCR, run for roughly 7 to 12 cycles, which used a sample-barcoded 5' primer along with a J-beta primer mix. TCRdb reprocessed the 5' RACE reads via MiXCR and lists one record per CDR3 protein. The table has hundreds of thousands of distinct CDR3 sequences, more than 25% seen once. Trimming removed 5 bases from V and 10 bases from J, with 16 bases in between. The length of the CDR3 is 13 residues. CDR1 and CDR2 from the germline V gene are SGHTA and FQGTGA. Approximately 9.7 milliliters was the volume of peripheral blood drawn from each donor. The same sample was also used in a study of T cells of mothers and their children. That source adds: In related and unrelated pairs alike, thymic selection shapes TCR recombination output, with inherited differences minor.

The sample taken for sequencing was blood. This chain uses TRBV7-3 with TRBJ2-3; unclear D gene. The sequence came from a boy aged 10-17 years in good health. The CDR3 sequence is CASSLRLPWPQYF. The CDR3 DNA follows: TGTGCCAGCAGCCTCCGACTCCCTTGGCCGCAGTATTTT.